The 20 T cell receptor beta chains given below trace back to one sample, sequenced in a study of T cell responses to AZD1222 COVID-19 vaccine (dated by TCRdb to 2020 to 2023). The library came from the immunoSEQ multiplex PCR assay. TCRdb limited this immuneACCESS table to in-frame rearrangements with V and J called. A share of clones is missing; checked studies link under half to unresolved V genes, and the rest is unexplained. This sample has some 200,000 clones in its table, and just over 90% of those were observed once. The top ten hold approximately 1.6% of the sample. Sample time point, as interpreted from the label and publication: about 28 days (+/-7) after the second vaccine dose. The starting material was peripheral blood, obtained 28 days after the second AZD1222 dose. The origin of the receptors is an adult who received the AZD1222 COVID-19 vaccine.

This clone was seen a single time. The V gene is TRBV7-9, the J gene TRBJ1-4, with 9 positions matching TRBD1. In germline, CDR1 is SEHNR, CDR2 FQNEAQ (reference sequence). Losses at the gene ends were 5 bases for V and 8 bases for J; bases not matched to a gene: 6. This CDR3 spans 14 amino acids. The CDR3 reads CASSPGTGHEKLFF. The CDR3 bases are TGTGCCAGCAGCCCCGGGACAGGGCACGAAAAACTGTTTTTT.

This clone came up once. The chain carries TRBV19 and TRBJ2-3, with 8 bases that match TRBD1. Germline V lookup: CDR1 LNHDA, CDR2 SQIVND (reference sequence). The CDR3 is made up of 14 amino acids. V lost 4 bases to trimming and J lost 7 bases; unmatched junction nucleotides: 7. In DNA, the CDR3 is TGTGCCAGTAGTAGTGCAGGGGGCGTTAATACGCAGTATTTT. Amino acids: CASSSAGGVNTQYF.

V usage is TRBV7-9 and J usage is TRBJ2-3; D perhaps matches TRBD1 (7 bases). V shed 1 base and J shed 6 bases, with 14 bases lying between them. The germline V gene encodes CDR1 SEHNR and CDR2 FQNEAQ (reference sequence). This CDR3 contains 15 residues. The CDR3 DNA is TGTGCCAGCAGCTTAGGGCGGGGACAGAGGGATACGCAGTATTTT. It specifies CASSLGRGQRDTQYF.

This clone has a single count. The chain carries TRBV3-1 (or the pseudogene TRBV3-2) and TRBJ2-7; 7 bases are a match to TRBD2. This CDR3 comprises 14 residues. CDR1 is LGHDT and CDR2 is YNNKEL in the germline V gene (reference sequence). V trimming: 4 bases; J trimming: 5 bases; junction bases outside the gene matches: 8. In DNA, the CDR3 is TGTGCCAGCAGCCTTACTAGCGCGGGCGACGAGCAGTACTTC. It yields the protein CASSLTSAGDEQYF.

The gene calls are TRBV9 and TRBJ1-1; 9 bases line up with TRBD1. Germline CDR1 SGDLS, CDR2 YYNGEE. The J segment lost 7 bases and the V segment lost 3 bases, leaving 4 bases of the junction unmatched. The CDR3 is 13 amino acids. CDR3 residues: CASSAGDRVEAFF. CDR3 nucleotides: TGTGCCAGCAGCGCGGGGGACAGGGTTGAAGCTTTCTTT.

V gene TRBV7-9 combines with J gene TRBJ1-1, with TRBD1 identical over 7 bases. Losses at the gene ends were 5 bases for V and 5 bases for J; bases not matched to a gene: 11. The CDR3 is 15 residues long. CDR1 is SEHNR and CDR2 is FQNEAQ in the germline V gene (reference sequence). The CDR3 DNA is TGTGCCAGCAGCCACTTCAGGGGGAGTGGTACTGAAGCTTTCTTT. This gives the protein CASSHFRGSGTEAFF.

The chain recombines TRBV11-2 with TRBJ2-1; D perhaps matches TRBD2 (5 bases). V was clipped by 0 bases and J by 4 bases, with 10 bases between them. In germline, CDR1 is SGHAT, CDR2 FQNNGV. This CDR3 spans 15 amino acids. This chain's CDR3 is CASSLDRGLYNEQFF. The CDR3 region has the DNA TGTGCCAGCAGCTTAGATCGCGGACTTTACAATGAGCAGTTCTTC.

The V call is TRBV29-1, the J call TRBJ1-1, with D perhaps matching TRBD1 (6 bases). V shed 6 bases and J shed 1 base, with 15 bases lying between them. This CDR3 spans 14 amino acids. CDR1 is SQVTM and CDR2 is ANQGSEA in the germline V gene. The chain's CDR3 is CSVARRTANTEAFF. The CDR3 DNA sequence: TGCAGCGTGGCGAGAAGGACAGCGAACACTGAAGCTTTCTTT.

This rearrangement joins TRBV29-1 to TRBJ2-2; no clear D gene. Germline lookup yields CDR1 SQVTM and CDR2 ANQGSEA. V was shortened by 7 bases and J by 4 bases, with 10 bases between the two germline ends. The CDR3 sequence is 12 residues long. The CDR3, as DNA: TGCAGCGGGCTGGACCTCACCGGGGAGCTGTTTTTT. Amino acid sequence: CSGLDLTGELFF.

This clone was detected once. This rearrangement joins TRBV6-2 or TRBV6-3 to TRBJ1-2; TRBD1 is a possible D gene (6 bases). The CDR3 loop spans 19 amino acids. Per the germline V gene, CDR1 is MNHEY and CDR2 is SVGEGT. The ends were cut back, 5 bases at V and 2 bases at J, with 27 bases in the middle. The CDR3 sequence: CASSLSGPARGTSNYGYTF. The CDR3 DNA reads as TGTGCCAGCAGTCTCAGCGGTCCGGCAAGGGGGACTTCGAACTATGGCTACACCTTC.

The rearrangement links TRBV7-9 to TRBJ2-7; D gene ambiguous. The germline V gene has CDR1 SEHNR and CDR2 FQNEAQ (reference sequence). The CDR3 is 13 amino acids. Trimming shortened V by 3 bases and J by 4 bases, and 10 bases separated the two germline ends. CDR3 loop: CASSFGRRYEQYF. The CDR3 coding sequence is TGTGCCAGCAGCTTCGGGCGGCGGTACGAGCAGTACTTC.

This clone occurred once. The rearrangement uses TRBV5-1 and TRBJ2-7, with D possibly being TRBD1 or TRBD2 (7 bases each). The CDR3 is 16 amino acids. In germline, CDR1 is SGHRS, CDR2 YFSETQ. Trimming took off 0 bases at V and 2 bases at J, with 15 bases between the two ends. DNA for the CDR3: TGCGCCAGCAGCTTGGGTGGGAGGGGGCAGGCCTACGAGCAGTACTTC. As protein: CASSLGGRGQAYEQYF.

This chain uses TRBV5-1 with TRBJ1-5; 8 nucleotides agree with TRBD1. The CDR3 covers 15 residues. V was pared by 0 bases and J by 6 bases, with 5 bases of the junction left unmatched. Germline V gene sequence: CDR1 SGHRS, CDR2 YFSETQ. DNA of the CDR3: TGCGCCAGCAGCTTGGGAGGACAGGGAAGTCAGCCCCAGCATTTT. The encoded protein is CASSLGGQGSQPQHF.

This chain connects TRBV6-2 or TRBV6-3 to TRBJ1-1; D possibly corresponds to TRBD1 (5 bases). The germline CDR1 and CDR2 sequences are MNHEY and SVGEGT. The CDR3 is made up of 18 amino acids. The V end was cut by 0 bases, the J end by 5 bases, with 22 bases between. CDR3 sequence reads: CASSYSISRATVRTEAFF. The CDR3 DNA sequence: TGTGCCAGCAGTTACTCGATTTCCAGGGCCACCGTGAGGACTGAAGCTTTCTTT.

The chain uses TRBV5-4 and TRBJ1-2; a possible D gene is TRBD1 (6 bases). The CDR3 runs to 16 residues. Trimming stripped 4 bases from V and 0 bases from J, with 16 bases between. Per the germline V gene, CDR1 is SGHNT and CDR2 is YYREEE (reference sequence). DNA of the CDR3: TGTGCCAGCAGCCCCGGGACACGACAAGCTAACTATGGCTACACCTTC. Its protein is CASSPGTRQANYGYTF.

The V and J genes are TRBV24-1 and TRBJ1-1; no clear D. Per germline, CDR1 KGHDR and CDR2 SFDVKD. The V end was cut by 3 bases, the J end by 10 bases, with 8 bases between. The length of the CDR3 is 11 residues. CDR3 nucleotide sequence: TGTGCCACCAGTGATGTCGGTGCAGCTTTCTTT. Translation: CATSDVGAAFF.

The V and J genes are TRBV2 and TRBJ2-1, with D unresolved. The CDR3 contains 13 residues. Trimming cost V 5 bases and J 12 bases, with 17 bases left between them. Looked up from germline, CDR1 is SNHLY and CDR2 is FYNNEI. In DNA form, the CDR3 reads TGTGCCAGCAGTCTCCCACCTCAGCTCGGGCAGTTCTTC. Translated, it gives CASSLPPQLGQFF.

This chain uses TRBV5-5 with TRBJ2-7; weak D call: TRBD1 (6 bases). V was cut by 4 bases and J by 4 bases, with 15 bases left in between. Germline V gene data show CDR1 as SGHKS and CDR2 as YYEKEE (reference sequence). The CDR3 is 14 residues long. The DNA for the CDR3 is TGTGCCAGCAGCCTATTCGGGACAAAGTACGAGCAGTACTTC. It encodes CASSLFGTKYEQYF.

The chain couples TRBV9 to TRBJ1-6, with D perhaps TRBD1 (5 bases). V shed 0 bases and J shed 10 bases, with 14 bases lying between them. This CDR3 contains 15 residues. CDR1 is SGDLS and CDR2 is YYNGEE in the germline V gene. CDR3 amino acids: CASSVAGGAGSPLHF. Here the CDR3 DNA reads TGTGCCAGCAGCGTAGCAGGTGGGGCGGGGTCACCCCTCCACTTT. The whole variable domain, remainder taken from reference TRBV9 and TRBJ1-6, is DSGVTQTPKHLITATGQRVTLRCSPRSGDLSVYWYQQSLDQGLQFLIQYYNGEERAKGNILERFSAQQFPDLHSELNLSSLELGDSALYFCASSVAGGAGSPLHFGNGTRLTVT.

This chain connects TRBV30 to TRBJ2-1; 10 bases match TRBD2. There are 15 residues in the CDR3. Germline V gene data show CDR1 as GTSNPN and CDR2 as SVGIG (reference sequence). The V gene end was trimmed by 2 bases and the J gene end by 5 bases; junction bases not matched to a gene: 6. CDR3 protein: CAWSHSGGTHNEQFF. The DNA for the CDR3 is TGTGCCTGGAGTCATAGCGGGGGGACTCACAATGAGCAGTTCTTC. The full variable domain, its missing parts supplied by reference TRBV30 and TRBJ2-1, is SQTIHQWPATLVQPVGSPLSLECTVEGTSNPNLYWYRQAAGRGLQLLFYSVGIGQISSEVPQNLSASRPQDRQFILSSKKLLLSDSGFYLCAWSHSGGTHNEQFFGPGTRLTVL.